The 7 T cell receptor beta chains below all came from one sample that was sequenced in a study of multiple sclerosis patients with progressive multifocal leukoencephalopathy. Only in-frame clones appear in the TCRdb table, and some are missing; sequencing was by immunoSEQ multiplex PCR. This sample yields roughly 28,000 clones, of which about 85% are seen a single time; around 12% belongs to the top ten. Specified time point: time of PML onset. The sequenced sample was PBMCs, obtained from a patient treated with natalizumab. These receptors all stem from a woman in her twenties or thirties with progressive multifocal leukoencephalopathy.

The CDR3 loop reads CASSPSPGTGIYGYTF. DNA for the CDR3: TGCGCCAGCAGCCCGAGTCCCGGGACAGGGATCTATGGCTACACCTTC. The V call is TRBV4-1, the J call TRBJ1-2; 9 bases match TRBD1. The CDR3 covers 16 residues. The V segment lost 4 bases and the J segment 4 bases; nucleotides outside the gene matches: 10. CDR1 and CDR2 from the germline V gene are MGHRA and YSYEKL.

The chain couples TRBV9 to TRBJ1-1; D possibly corresponds to TRBD1 (5 bases). The CDR3 length is 13 residues. Deletions cut 4 bases from V and 5 bases from J, with 12 bases between. CDR1 and CDR2 (germline): SGDLS, YYNGEE. In DNA, the CDR3 is TGTGCCAGCAGCCAGGGAGATTGGACTGAAGCTTTCTTT. Amino acids: CASSQGDWTEAFF.

The J gene is TRBJ2-7, the V gene TRBV7-8, with D possibly matching TRBD2 (5 bases). The CDR3 runs 11 residues. Germline V gene lookup returns CDR1 SGHVS and CDR2 FQNEAQ. V was pared by 3 bases and J by 7 bases, with 7 bases between. CDR3 sequence: CASSFTGEQYF. CDR3 bases: TGTGCCAGCAGCTTTACGGGGGAGCAGTACTTC.

The chain links TRBV4-2 to TRBJ2-3; no clear D gene. The CDR3 totals 14 residues. Germline V gene lookup returns CDR1 LGHNA and CDR2 YNFKEQ. V lost 0 bases and J 5 bases, leaving 9 bases between the germline ends. The CDR3 DNA reads TGTGCCAGCAGCCAAGACCTGAGTAGAGATACGCAGTATTTT. Translating gives CASSQDLSRDTQYF.

This clone showed up just once. This chain links TRBV19 with TRBJ1-1; D gene unclear. V lost 5 bases, J lost 5 bases, and 12 bases lay in between. Germline values: CDR1 LNHDA, CDR2 SQIVND (reference sequence). The CDR3 is made up of 13 amino acids. Here the CDR3 DNA reads TGTGCCAGTAGTTCTGGCAAAGGAACTGAAGCTTTCTTT. Protein product: CASSSGKGTEAFF.

The J gene is TRBJ2-5, the V gene TRBV4-2, with D possibly being TRBD1 or TRBD2 (6 bases each). V was trimmed by 0 bases and J by 3 bases, leaving 14 bases between them. The CDR3 totals 16 residues. CDR1 is LGHNA, CDR2 YNFKEQ, per germline. The CDR3 is CASSQDEGGEEETQYF. CDR3 DNA sequence: TGTGCCAGCAGCCAAGATGAGGGGGGCGAAGAAGAGACCCAGTACTTC.

The chain links TRBV27 to TRBJ2-7, with 10 bases that match TRBD1. Losses at the gene ends were 2 bases for V and 7 bases for J; bases not matched to a gene: 8. Germline V lookup: CDR1 MNHEY, CDR2 SMNVEV (reference sequence). The CDR3 is 15 amino acids. In DNA form, the CDR3 reads TGTGCCAGCAGTTTACAGGGACAGGGGTTCGGGGAGCAGTACTTC. This encodes CASSLQGQGFGEQYF.